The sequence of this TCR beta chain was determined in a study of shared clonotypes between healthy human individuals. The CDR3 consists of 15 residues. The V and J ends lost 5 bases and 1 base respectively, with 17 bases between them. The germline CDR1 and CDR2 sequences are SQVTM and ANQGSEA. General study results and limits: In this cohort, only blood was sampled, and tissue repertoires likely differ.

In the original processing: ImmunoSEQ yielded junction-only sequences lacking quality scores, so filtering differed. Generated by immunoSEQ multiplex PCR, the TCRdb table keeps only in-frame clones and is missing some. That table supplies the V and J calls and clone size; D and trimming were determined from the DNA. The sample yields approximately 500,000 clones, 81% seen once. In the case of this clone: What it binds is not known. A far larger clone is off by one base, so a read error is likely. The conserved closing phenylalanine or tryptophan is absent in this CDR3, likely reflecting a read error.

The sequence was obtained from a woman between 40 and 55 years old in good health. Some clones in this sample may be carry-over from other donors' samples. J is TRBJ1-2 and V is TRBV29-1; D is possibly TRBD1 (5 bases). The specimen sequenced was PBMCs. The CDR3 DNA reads TGCAGCGTTAATGAGGACGGCGGGGGTAACTATGGCTACACCTCC. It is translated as CSVNEDGGGNYGYTS.